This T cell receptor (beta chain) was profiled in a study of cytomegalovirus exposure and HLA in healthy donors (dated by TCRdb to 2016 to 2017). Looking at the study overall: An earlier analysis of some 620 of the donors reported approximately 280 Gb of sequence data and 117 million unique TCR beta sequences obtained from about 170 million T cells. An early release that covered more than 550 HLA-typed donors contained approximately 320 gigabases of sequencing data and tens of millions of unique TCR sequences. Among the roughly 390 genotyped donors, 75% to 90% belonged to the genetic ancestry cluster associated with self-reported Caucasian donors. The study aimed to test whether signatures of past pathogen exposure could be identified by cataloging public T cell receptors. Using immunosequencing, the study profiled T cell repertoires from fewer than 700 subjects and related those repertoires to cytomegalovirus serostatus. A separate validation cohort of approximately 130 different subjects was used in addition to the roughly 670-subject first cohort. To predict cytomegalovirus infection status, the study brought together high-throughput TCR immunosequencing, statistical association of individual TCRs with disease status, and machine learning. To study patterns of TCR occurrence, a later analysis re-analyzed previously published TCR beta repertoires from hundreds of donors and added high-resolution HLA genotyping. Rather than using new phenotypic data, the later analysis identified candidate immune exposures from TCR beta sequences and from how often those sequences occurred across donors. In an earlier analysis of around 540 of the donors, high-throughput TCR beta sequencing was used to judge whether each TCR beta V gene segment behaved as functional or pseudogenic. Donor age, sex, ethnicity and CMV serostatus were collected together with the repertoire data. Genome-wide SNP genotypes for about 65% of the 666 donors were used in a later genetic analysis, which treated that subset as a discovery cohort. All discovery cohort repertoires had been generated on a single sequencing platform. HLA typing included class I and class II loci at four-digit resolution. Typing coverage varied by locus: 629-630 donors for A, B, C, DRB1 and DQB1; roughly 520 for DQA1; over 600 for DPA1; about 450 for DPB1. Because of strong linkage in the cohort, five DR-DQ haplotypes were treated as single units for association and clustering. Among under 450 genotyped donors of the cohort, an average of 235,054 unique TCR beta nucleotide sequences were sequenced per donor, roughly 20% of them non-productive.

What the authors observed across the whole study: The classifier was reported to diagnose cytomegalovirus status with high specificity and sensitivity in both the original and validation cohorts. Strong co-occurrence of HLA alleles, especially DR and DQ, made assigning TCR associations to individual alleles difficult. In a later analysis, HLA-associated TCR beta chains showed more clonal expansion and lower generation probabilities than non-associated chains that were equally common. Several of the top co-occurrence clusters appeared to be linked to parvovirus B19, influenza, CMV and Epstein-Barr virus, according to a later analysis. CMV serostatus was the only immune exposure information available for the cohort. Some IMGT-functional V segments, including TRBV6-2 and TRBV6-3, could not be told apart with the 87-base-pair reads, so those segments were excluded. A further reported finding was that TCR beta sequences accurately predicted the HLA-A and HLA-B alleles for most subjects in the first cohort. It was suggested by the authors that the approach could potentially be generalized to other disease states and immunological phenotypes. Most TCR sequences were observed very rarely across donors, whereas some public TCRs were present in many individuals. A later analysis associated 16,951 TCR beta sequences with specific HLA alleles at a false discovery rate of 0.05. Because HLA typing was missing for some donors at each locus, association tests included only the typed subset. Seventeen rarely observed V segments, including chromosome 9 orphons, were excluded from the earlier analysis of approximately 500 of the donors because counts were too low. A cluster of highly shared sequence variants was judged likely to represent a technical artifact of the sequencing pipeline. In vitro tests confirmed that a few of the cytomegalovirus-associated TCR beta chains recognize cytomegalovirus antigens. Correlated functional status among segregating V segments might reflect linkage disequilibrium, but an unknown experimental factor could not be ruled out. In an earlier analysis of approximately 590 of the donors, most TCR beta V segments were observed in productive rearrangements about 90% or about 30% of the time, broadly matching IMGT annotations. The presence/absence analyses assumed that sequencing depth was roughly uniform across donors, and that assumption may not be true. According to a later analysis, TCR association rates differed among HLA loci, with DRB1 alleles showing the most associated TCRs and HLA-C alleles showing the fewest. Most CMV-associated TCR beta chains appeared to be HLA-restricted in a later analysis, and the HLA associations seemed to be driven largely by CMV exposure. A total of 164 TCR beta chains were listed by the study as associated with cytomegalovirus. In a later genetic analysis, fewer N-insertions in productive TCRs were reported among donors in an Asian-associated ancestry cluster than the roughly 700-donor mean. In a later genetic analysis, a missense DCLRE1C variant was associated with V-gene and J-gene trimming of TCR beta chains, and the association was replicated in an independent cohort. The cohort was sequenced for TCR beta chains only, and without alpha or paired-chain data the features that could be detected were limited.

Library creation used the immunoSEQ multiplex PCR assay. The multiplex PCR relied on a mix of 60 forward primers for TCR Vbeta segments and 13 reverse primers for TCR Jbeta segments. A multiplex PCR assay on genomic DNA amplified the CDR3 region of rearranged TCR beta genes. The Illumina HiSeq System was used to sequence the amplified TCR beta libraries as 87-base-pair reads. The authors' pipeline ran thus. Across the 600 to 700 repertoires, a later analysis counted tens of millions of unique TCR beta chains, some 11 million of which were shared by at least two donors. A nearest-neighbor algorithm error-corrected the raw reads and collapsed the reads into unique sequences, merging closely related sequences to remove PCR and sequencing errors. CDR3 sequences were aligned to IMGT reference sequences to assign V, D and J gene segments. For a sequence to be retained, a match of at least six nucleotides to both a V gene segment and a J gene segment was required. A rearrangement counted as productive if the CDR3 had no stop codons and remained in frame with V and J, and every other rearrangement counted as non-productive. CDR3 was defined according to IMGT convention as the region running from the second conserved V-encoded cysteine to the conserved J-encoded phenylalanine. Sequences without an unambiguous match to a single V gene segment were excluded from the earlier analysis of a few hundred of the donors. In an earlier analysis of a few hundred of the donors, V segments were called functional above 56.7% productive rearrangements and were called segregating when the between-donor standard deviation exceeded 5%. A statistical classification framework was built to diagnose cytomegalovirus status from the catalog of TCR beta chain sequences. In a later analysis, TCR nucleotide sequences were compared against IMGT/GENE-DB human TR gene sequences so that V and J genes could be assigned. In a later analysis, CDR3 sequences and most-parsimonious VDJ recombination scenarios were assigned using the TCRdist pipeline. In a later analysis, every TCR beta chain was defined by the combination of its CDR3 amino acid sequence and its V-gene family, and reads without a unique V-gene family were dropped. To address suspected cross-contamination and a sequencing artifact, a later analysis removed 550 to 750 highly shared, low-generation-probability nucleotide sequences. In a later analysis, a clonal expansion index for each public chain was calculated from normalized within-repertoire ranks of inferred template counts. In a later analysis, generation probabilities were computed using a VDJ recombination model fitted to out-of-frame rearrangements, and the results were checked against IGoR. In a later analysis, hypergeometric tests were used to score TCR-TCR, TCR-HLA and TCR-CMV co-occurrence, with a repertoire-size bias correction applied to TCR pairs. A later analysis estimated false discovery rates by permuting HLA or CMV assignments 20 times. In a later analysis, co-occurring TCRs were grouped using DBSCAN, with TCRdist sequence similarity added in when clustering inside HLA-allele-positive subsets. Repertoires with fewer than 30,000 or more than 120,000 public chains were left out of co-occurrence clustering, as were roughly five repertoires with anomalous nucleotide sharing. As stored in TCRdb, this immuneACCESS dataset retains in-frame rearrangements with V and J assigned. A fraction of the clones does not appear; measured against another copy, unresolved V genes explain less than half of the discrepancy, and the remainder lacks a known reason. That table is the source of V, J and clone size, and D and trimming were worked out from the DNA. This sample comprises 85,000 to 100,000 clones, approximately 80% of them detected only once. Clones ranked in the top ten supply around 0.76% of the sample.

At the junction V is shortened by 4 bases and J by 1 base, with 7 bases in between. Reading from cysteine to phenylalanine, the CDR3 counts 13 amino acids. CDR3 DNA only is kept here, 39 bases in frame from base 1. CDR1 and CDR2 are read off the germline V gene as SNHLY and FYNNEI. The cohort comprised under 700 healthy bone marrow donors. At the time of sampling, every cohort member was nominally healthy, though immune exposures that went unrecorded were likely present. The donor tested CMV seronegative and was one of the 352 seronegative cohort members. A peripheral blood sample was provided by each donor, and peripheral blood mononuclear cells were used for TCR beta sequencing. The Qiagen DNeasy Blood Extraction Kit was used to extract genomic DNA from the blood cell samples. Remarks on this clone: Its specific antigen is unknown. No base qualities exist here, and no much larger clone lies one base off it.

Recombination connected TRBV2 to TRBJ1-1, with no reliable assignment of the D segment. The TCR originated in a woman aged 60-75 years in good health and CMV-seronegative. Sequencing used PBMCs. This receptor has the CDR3 CASSVTANTEAFF. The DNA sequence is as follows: TGTGCCAGCAGTGTAACAGCGAACACTGAAGCTTTCTTT.